This TCR beta chain was sequenced for a study of early T cells in non-severe SARS-CoV-2 infection. TCRdb re-derived calls from the 5' RACE reads in MiXCR, one entry per CDR3 protein. The repertoire holds some 80,000 distinct CDR3 sequences, with less than 11% as singletons. CDR3 size: 17 residues. CDR1 SGDLS and CDR2 YYNGEE come from the germline V gene. The junction had 10 bases not matched to a gene; V was cut back by 0 bases and J by 4 bases. J is TRBJ2-3 and V is TRBV9; 8 nucleotides match TRBD2. This sequence was found in an adult who was a healthcare worker with PCR-confirmed SARS-CoV-2 infection or an uninfected control (not recorded which). The material was whole blood, obtained at baseline. CDR3 loop: CASSVALGLASSDTQYF. CDR3 in DNA: TGTGCCAGCAGCGTAGCCCTAGGACTAGCTTCGTCAGATACGCAGTATTTT.